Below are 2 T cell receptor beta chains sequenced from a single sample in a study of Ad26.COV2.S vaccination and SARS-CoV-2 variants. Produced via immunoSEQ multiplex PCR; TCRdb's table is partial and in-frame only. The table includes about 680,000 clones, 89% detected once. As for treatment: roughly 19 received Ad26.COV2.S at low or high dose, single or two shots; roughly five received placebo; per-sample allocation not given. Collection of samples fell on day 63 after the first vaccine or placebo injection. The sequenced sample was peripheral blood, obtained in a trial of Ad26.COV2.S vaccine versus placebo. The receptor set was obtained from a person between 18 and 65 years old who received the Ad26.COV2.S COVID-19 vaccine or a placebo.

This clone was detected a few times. CDR3 DNA sequence: TGCGCCAGCAGTCATAAACAGGCTTATGGCTACACCTTC. Its protein product is CASSHKQAYGYTF. V and J are TRBV23-1 and TRBJ1-2; possibly TRBD1 for D (5 bases). TRBV23-1 is given ORF status, its function remaining uncertain. The CDR3 contains 13 residues. Trimming removed 3 bases from V and 5 bases from J, with 10 bases in between.

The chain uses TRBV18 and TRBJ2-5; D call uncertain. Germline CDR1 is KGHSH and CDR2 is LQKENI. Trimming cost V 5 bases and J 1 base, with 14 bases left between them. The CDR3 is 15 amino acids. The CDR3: CASSKRSTLQETQYF. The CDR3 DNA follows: TGTGCCAGCTCAAAGAGATCGACGCTCCAAGAGACCCAGTACTTC.